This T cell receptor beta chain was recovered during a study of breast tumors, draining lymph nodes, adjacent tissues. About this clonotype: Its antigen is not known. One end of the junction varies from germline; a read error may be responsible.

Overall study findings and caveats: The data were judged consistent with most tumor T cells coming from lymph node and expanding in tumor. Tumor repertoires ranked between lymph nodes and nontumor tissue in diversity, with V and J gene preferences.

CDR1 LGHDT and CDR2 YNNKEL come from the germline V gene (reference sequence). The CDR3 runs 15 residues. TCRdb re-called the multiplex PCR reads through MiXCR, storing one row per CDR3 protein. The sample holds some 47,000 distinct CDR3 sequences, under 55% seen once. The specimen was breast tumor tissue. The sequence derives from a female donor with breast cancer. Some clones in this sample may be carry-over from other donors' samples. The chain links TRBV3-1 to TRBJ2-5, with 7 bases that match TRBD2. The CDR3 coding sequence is TGCGCCAGCAGCCAAGGGAGGGCTCACCAAGAGACCCGGTACTTC. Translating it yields CASSQGRAHQETRYF.